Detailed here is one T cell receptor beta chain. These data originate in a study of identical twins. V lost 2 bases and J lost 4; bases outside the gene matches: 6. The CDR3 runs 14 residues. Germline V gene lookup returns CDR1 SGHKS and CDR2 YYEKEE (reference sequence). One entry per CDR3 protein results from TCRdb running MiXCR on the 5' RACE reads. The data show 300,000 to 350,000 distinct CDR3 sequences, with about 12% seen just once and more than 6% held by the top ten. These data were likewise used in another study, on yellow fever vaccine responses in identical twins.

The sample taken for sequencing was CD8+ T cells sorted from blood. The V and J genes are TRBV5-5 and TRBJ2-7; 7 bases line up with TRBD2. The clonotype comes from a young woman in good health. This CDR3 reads CASSFGGSRYEQYF. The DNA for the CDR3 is TGTGCCAGCAGCTTCGGGGGGAGTCGGTACGAGCAGTACTTC. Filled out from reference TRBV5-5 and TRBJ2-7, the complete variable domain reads DAGVTQSPTHLIKTRGQQVTLRCSPISGHKSVSWYQQVLGQGPQFIFQYYEKEERGRGNFPDRFSARQFPNYSSELNVNALLLGDSALYLCASSFGGSRYEQYFGPGTRLTVT.